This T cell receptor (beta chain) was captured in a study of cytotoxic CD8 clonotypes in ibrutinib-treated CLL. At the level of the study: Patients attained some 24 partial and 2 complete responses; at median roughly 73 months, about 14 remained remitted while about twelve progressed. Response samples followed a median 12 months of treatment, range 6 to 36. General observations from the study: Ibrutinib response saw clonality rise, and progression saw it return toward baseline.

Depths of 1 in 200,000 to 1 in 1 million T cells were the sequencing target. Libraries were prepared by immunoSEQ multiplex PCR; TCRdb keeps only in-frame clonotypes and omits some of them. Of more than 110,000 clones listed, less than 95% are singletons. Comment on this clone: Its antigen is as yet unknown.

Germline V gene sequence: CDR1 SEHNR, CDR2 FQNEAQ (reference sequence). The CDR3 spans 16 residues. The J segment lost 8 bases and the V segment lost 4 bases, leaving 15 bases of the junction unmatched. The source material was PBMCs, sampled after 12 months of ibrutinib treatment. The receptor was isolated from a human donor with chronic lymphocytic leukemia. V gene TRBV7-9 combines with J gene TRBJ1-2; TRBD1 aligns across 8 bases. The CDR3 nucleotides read TGTGCCAGCAGCTACAGGGGGAGCGGTCAAGTCAGCGGCTACACCTTC. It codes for CASSYRGSGQVSGYTF.